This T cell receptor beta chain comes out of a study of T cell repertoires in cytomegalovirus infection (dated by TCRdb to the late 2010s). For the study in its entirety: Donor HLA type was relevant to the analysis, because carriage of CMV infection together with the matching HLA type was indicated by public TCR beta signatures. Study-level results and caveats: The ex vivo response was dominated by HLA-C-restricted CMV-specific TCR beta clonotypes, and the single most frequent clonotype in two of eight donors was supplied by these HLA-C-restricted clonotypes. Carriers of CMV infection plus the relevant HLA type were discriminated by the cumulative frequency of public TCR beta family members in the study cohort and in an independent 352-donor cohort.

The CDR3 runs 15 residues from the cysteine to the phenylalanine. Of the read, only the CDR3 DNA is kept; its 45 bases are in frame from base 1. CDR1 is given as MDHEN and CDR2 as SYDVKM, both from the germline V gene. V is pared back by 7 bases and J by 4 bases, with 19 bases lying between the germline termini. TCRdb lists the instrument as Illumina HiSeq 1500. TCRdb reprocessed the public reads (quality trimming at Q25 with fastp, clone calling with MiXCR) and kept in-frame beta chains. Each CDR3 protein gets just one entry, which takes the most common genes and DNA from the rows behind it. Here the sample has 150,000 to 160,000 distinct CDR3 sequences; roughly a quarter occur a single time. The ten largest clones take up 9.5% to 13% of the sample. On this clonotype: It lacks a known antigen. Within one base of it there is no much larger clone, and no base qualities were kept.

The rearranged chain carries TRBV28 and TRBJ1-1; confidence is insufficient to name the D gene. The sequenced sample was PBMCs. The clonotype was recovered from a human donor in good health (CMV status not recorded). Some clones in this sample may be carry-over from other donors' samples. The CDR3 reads CASTLSGPASTEAFF. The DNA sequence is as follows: TGTGCCAGCACCCTCTCGGGTCCCGCGAGCACTGAAGCTTTCTTT.